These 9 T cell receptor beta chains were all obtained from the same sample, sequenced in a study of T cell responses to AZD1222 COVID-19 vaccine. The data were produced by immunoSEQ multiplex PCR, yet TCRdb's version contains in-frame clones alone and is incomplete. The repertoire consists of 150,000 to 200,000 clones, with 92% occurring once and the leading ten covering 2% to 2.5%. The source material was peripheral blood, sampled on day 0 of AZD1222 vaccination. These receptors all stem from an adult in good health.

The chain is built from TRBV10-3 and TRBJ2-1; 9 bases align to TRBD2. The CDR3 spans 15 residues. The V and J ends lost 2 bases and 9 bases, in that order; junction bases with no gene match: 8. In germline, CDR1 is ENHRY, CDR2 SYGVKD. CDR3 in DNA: TGTGCCATCAGTGAGGGCGGGGGGGCTATTGGTGAGCAGTTCTTC. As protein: CAISEGGGAIGEQFF.

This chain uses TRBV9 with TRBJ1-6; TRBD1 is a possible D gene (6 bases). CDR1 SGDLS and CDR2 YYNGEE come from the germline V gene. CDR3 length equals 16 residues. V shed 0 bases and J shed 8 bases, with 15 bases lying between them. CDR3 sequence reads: CASSVDPGALDSPLHF. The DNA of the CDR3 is TGTGCCAGCAGCGTAGATCCGGGGGCGTTAGATTCACCCCTCCACTTT.

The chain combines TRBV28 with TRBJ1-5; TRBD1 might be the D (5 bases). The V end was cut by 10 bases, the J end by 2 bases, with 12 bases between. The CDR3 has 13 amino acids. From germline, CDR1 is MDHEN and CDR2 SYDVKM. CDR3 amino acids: CATWDRGNQPQHF. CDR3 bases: TGTGCCACTTGGGACCGAGGCAATCAGCCCCAGCATTTT.

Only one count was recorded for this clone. This CDR3 reads CASSLEVAGGLWASTDTQYF. The CDR3 coding sequence is TGTGCCAGCAGCTTAGAGGTAGCGGGGGGACTCTGGGCTAGCACAGATACGCAGTATTTT. The V gene is TRBV11-2, the J gene TRBJ2-3, with 10 nucleotides matching TRBD2. Germline V gene lookup returns CDR1 SGHAT and CDR2 FQNNGV. V trimming: 0 bases; J trimming: 0 bases; junction bases outside the gene matches: 12. This CDR3 is 20 amino acids long.

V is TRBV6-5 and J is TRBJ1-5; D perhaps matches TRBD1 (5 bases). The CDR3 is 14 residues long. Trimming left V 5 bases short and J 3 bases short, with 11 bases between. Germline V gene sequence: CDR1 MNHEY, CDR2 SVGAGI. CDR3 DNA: TGTGCCAGCAGTATCGGACATCCCAATCAGCCCCAGCATTTT. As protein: CASSIGHPNQPQHF.

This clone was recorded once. CDR3 in amino acids: CASSLGDGAGNNYGYTF. Written as DNA, the CDR3 is TGTGCCAGCAGTTTGGGGGATGGGGCAGGGAATAACTATGGCTACACCTTC. V is TRBV28 and J is TRBJ1-2, with D possibly being TRBD1 (5 bases). Germline loops: CDR1 MDHEN, CDR2 SYDVKM. Trimming stripped 3 bases from V and 1 base from J, with 18 bases between. This CDR3 comprises 17 residues.

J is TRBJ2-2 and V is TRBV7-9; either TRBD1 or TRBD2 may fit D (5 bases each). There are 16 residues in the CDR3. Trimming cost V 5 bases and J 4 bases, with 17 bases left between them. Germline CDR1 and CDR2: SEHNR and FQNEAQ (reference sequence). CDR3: CASSPPGTAGTGELFF. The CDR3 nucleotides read TGTGCCAGCAGCCCCCCCGGGACGGCGGGCACCGGGGAGCTGTTTTTT.

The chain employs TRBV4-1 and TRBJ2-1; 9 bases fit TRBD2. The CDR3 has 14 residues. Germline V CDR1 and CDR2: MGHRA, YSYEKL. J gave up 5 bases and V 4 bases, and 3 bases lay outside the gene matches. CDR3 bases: TGCGCCAGCAGCCTCCTAGCGGGGAACAATGAGCAGTTCTTC. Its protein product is CASSLLAGNNEQFF.

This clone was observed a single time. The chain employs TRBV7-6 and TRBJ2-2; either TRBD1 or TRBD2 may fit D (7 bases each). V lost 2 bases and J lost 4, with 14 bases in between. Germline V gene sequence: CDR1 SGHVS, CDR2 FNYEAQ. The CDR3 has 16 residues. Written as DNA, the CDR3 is TGTGCCAGCAGCTTATCTGCAGGGGGGGGCACCGGGGAGCTGTTTTTT. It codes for CASSLSAGGGTGELFF.